These 13 T cell receptor beta chains were sequenced from one sample in a study of blood T cell repertoires in COVID-19 (dated by TCRdb to about 2020). Library creation used the immunoSEQ multiplex PCR assay. The source is immuneACCESS, and TCRdb retained only in-frame sequences with V and J called. Part of the clones is not carried over; for the studies checked, unresolved V genes explain less than half of this, and the remainder is unexplained. In all, the sample holds over 200,000 clones, and approximately 82% of those were seen once. The top ten hold 4.5% to 7% of the sample. Sequenced: peripheral blood. Receptors originate from a man at least 80 years old with acute or convalescent COVID-19.

The CDR3 loop reads CASSEGQGAKSGNTIYF. The DNA for the CDR3 is TGTGCCAGCAGTGAGGGCCAGGGGGCAAAGTCTGGAAACACCATATATTTT. The rearrangement links TRBV2 to TRBJ1-3, with 8 bases aligning to TRBD1. The V segment lost 3 bases and the J segment 1 base; nucleotides outside the gene matches: 8. In germline, CDR1 is SNHLY, CDR2 FYNNEI. The CDR3 is 17 amino acids.

The chain has TRBV7-2 and TRBJ2-2, with 7 bases identical to TRBD1. From germline, CDR1 is SGHTA and CDR2 FQGNSA. V lost 2 bases, J lost 6 bases, and 3 bases stayed unmatched. The CDR3 covers 14 residues. The CDR3: CASSLTGESGELFF. CDR3 nucleotide sequence: TGTGCCAGCAGCTTAACAGGGGAGTCCGGGGAGCTGTTTTTT.

This chain connects TRBV2 to TRBJ1-4, with unresolved D. Germline V gene data show CDR1 as SNHLY and CDR2 as FYNNEI. This CDR3 comprises 13 residues. V was shortened by 7 bases and J by 8 bases, with 14 bases between the two germline ends. This CDR3 is CASTRRREEKLFF. As DNA, the CDR3 is TGTGCCAGCACGAGGCGTAGGGAGGAAAAACTGTTTTTT. The entire variable domain, with the rest obtained from reference TRBV2 and TRBJ1-4, is as follows: EPEVTQTPSHQVTQMGQEVILRCVPISNHLYFYWYRQILGQKVEFLVSFYNNEISEKSEIFDDQFSVERPDGSNFTLKIRSTKLEDSAMYFCASTRRREEKLFFGSGTQLSVL.

The chain recombines TRBV19 with TRBJ1-1; D gene unclear. Germline V gene sequence: CDR1 LNHDA, CDR2 SQIVND (reference sequence). The CDR3 runs 16 residues. Trimming left V 3 bases short and J 2 bases short, with 16 bases between. Written as DNA, the CDR3 is TGTGCCAGTAGTATGGCCTGGTCGACTAGAAACACTGAAGCTTTCTTT. This sequence encodes CASSMAWSTRNTEAFF.

The V call is TRBV5-1, the J call TRBJ2-1; 11 positions agree with TRBD2. The V gene end was trimmed by 4 bases and the J gene end by 5 bases; junction bases not matched to a gene: 5. The CDR3 spans 15 residues. From germline, CDR1 is SGHRS and CDR2 YFSETQ. CDR3 sequence (DNA): TGCGCCAGCAGCACCCCGGGACTAGCGGACAATGAGCAGTTCTTC. As protein: CASSTPGLADNEQFF. The full variable domain, with the rest looked up from reference TRBV5-1 and TRBJ2-1, is KAGVTQTPRYLIKTRGQQVTLSCSPISGHRSVSWYQQTPGQGLQFLFEYFSETQRNKGNFPGRFSGRQFSNSRSEMNVSTLELGDSALYLCASSTPGLADNEQFFGPGTRLTVL.

This chain connects TRBV5-1 to TRBJ2-5; TRBD2 aligns across 10 bases. Germline trimming cut 9 bases from V and 4 bases from J; bases unmatched to any gene: 12. Germline V gene lookup returns CDR1 SGHRS and CDR2 YFSETQ. The CDR3 contains 15 residues. CDR3 protein: CATRESGGAVETQYF. CDR3 coding DNA: TGCGCCACCCGTGAAAGCGGGGGGGCCGTAGAGACCCAGTACTTC.

In its sample, this clone was seen a few times. The rearrangement links TRBV6-5 to TRBJ1-5; no clear D gene. The CDR3 spans 13 residues. Germline values: CDR1 MNHEY, CDR2 SVGAGI. Trimming took off 7 bases at V and 0 bases at J, with 7 bases between the two ends. The CDR3 coding sequence is TGTGCCAGCACGGAGTATAGCAATCAGCCCCAGCATTTT. Encoded protein: CASTEYSNQPQHF.

This chain connects TRBV27 to TRBJ2-7; no clear D gene. The CDR3 sequence is 13 residues long. V lost 5 bases, J lost 4 bases, and 12 bases lay in between. Germline V CDR1 and CDR2: MNHEY, SMNVEV (reference sequence). The CDR3 loop is CASSPPGAYEQYF. As DNA, the CDR3 is TGTGCCAGCAGTCCCCCGGGTGCGTACGAGCAGTACTTC.

Concerning this clone: The sample holds other DNA sequences that translate to the same CDR3. The genes are TRBV6-5 and TRBJ2-6, with 7 nucleotides matching TRBD1. Losses at the gene ends were 2 bases for V and 2 bases for J; bases not matched to a gene: 0. This CDR3 has 15 amino acids. Germline V gives CDR1 MNHEY, CDR2 SVGAGI. The CDR3 loop is CASSYDRAGANVLTF. CDR3 nucleotides: TGTGCCAGCAGTTACGACAGGGCTGGGGCCAACGTCCTGACTTTC.

V and J are TRBV7-8 and TRBJ1-5, with D possibly being TRBD1 (5 bases). Trimming removed 1 base from V and 4 bases from J, with 11 bases in between. CDR3 size: 15 residues. Per the germline V gene, CDR1 is SGHVS and CDR2 is FQNEAQ. Here the CDR3 reads CASSLGQTGNQPQHF. DNA of the CDR3: TGTGCCAGCAGCTTAGGACAGACTGGTAATCAGCCCCAGCATTTT.

Remarks on this clone: Within the sample, other DNA sequences also encode this same CDR3. The V gene is TRBV7-9, the J gene TRBJ1-2, with D tentatively TRBD1 (6 bases). The V gene lost 5 bases and the J gene lost 0 bases, with 10 bases spanning the gap. The length of the CDR3 is 14 residues. Germline lookup yields CDR1 SEHNR and CDR2 FQNEAQ (reference sequence). The CDR3 here is CASSLRTANYGYTF. DNA of the CDR3: TGTGCCAGCAGCCTGAGGACAGCTAACTATGGCTACACCTTC.

The chain is built from TRBV7-2 and TRBJ2-3, with D unresolved. V was clipped by 5 bases and J by 2 bases, with 11 bases between them. The length of the CDR3 is 14 residues. Looked up from germline, CDR1 is SGHTA and CDR2 is FQGNSA. CDR3 protein: CASSPDSYTDTQYF. The DNA of the CDR3 is TGTGCCAGCAGCCCCGACTCATACACAGATACGCAGTATTTT. The variable domain in full, with the rest retrieved from reference TRBV7-2 and TRBJ2-3, is GAGVSQSPSNKVTEKGKDVELRCDPISGHTALYWYRQSLGQGLEFLIYFQGNSAPDKSGLPSDRFSAERTGGSVSTLTIQRTQQEDSAVYLCASSPDSYTDTQYFGPGTRLTVL.

The chain combines TRBV2 with TRBJ2-5; TRBD2 agrees at 7 bases. The CDR3 covers 14 residues. Germline V gene lookup returns CDR1 SNHLY and CDR2 FYNNEI. V lost 6 bases to trimming and J lost 3 bases; unmatched junction nucleotides: 7. The CDR3 bases are TGTGCCAGCAGCGGCTGGGGGGGTAAAGAGACCCAGTACTTC. Amino acids: CASSGWGGKETQYF.